This T cell receptor (beta chain) emerged from a study of blood T cell repertoires in COVID-19 (dated by TCRdb to 2018 to 2020). About the full investigation: Samples from collaborators originated in the United States, Italy and Spain and spanned both the acute and convalescent phases of COVID-19. The material from the prospective study consisted of cDNA or gDNA derived from T cells, B-cell-depleted T cells, or PBMCs. The dataset comprised deeply sampled blood TCRbeta repertoires from subjects exposed to, actively infected with, or recovered from COVID-19. A freely available public database, intended as a resource for researchers studying the immune response to SARS-CoV-2, is where the repertoires were released. The samples were drawn from two sources: the first 160 participants of the ongoing ImmuneRACE study, and 1,254 subjects contributed by 6 global collaborators. Sample metadata almost always included a de-identified subject ID, COVID-19 status, age in years and sex. Where HLA class I and class II types were available, the types were taken from metadata supplied by the sample provider, not from assay-based typing. General findings and caveats noted by the study authors: How much clinical and demographic metadata was included differed by source and by participant, and the metadata was provided uncurated.

One collaborating source in Seattle enrolled patients while the patients were actively infected and followed the patients over time throughout the course of disease. The collaborating institutions used their own protocols to collect whole blood in K2EDTA tubes. For TCRbeta analysis, collaborator samples were shipped as frozen whole blood, as isolated PBMCs, or as DNA extracted from either sample type. The immunoSEQ Assay, a bias-controlled multiplex PCR, was used to amplify TCRbeta CDR3 regions from genomic DNA. The source study handled its data this way. Within the assay, amplification of reference gene primers was used to estimate how many nucleated cells each sample contained. Sequence reads were collapsed and filtered to measure the absolute abundance of every unique TCRbeta CDR3 rearrangement. For each sample, productive Simpson clonality was calculated by taking the square root of Simpson's diversity index across productive rearrangements. Imported from immuneACCESS, the table was reduced by TCRdb to in-frame sequences with V and J called. These copies leave out some clones; in studies compared against another copy, an unresolved V gene accounts for under half, and the cause of the remainder is not known. V, J and clone size are those of that table, while D and trimming were read from the DNA. The sample records roughly 230,000 clones, around 89% of which are singletons. Around 1.9% of the sample rests with the top ten.

Points on this clone: Its binding antigen is unknown. Per-nucleotide qualities are absent, and no much larger clonotype sits a single base away.

V ends up 6 bases short and J 6 bases short, with an unmatched junction base count of 8. CDR1 and CDR2, per the germline V gene, are MGHRA and YSYEKL. Inclusive of the bounding cysteine and phenylalanine, the CDR3 is 14 residues long. Left in the record is the CDR3 DNA by itself, 42 bases read in frame from the first base. The clonotype comes from an older woman with COVID-19, enrolled during active disease. The sequenced material came from peripheral blood. This chain is built from TRBV4-1 and TRBJ1-5; 7 bases in between match TRBD1. The CDR3 region has the sequence CASSLQGLGQPQHF. The nucleotide sequence is TGCGCCAGCAGTTTACAGGGGTTGGGTCAGCCCCAGCATTTT.